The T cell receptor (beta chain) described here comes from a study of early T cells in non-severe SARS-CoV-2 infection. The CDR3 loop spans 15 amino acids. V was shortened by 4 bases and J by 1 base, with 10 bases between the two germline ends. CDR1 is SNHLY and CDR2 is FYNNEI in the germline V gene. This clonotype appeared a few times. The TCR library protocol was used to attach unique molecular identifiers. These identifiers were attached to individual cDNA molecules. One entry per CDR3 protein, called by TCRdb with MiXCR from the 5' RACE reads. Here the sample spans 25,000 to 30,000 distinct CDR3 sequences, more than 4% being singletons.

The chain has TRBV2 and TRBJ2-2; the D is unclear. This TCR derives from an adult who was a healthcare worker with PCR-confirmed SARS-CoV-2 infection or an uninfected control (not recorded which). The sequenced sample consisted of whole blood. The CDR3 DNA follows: TGTGCCAGCAGTGTAACGGGCGGGAACACCGGGGAGCTGTTTTTT. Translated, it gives CASSVTGGNTGELFF.